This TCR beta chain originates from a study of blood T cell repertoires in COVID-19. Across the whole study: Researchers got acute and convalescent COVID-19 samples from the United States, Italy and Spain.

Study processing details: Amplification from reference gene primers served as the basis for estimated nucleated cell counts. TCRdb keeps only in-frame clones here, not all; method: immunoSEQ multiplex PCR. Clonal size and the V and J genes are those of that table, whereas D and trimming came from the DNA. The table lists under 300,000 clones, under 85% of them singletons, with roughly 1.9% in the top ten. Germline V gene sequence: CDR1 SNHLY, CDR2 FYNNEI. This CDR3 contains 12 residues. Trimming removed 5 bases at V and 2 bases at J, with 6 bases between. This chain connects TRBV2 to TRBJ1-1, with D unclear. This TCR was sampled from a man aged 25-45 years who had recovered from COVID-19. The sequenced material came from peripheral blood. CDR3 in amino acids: CASSPLNTEAFF. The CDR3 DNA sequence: TGTGCCAGCAGTCCACTTAACACTGAAGCTTTCTTT. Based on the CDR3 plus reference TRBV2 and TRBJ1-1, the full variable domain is EPEVTQTPSHQVTQMGQEVILRCVPISNHLYFYWYRQILGQKVEFLVSFYNNEISEKSEIFDDQFSVERPDGSNFTLKIRSTKLEDSAMYFCASSPLNTEAFFGQGTRLTVV.